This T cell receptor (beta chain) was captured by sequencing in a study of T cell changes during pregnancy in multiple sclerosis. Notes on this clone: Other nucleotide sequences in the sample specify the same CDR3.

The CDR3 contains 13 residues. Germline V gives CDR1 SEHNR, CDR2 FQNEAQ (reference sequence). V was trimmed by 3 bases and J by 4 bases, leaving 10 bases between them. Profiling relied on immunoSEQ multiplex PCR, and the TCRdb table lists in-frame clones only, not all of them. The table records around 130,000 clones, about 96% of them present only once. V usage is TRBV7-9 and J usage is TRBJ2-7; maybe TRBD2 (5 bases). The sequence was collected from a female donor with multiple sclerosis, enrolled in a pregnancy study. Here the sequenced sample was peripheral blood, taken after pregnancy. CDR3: CASSFPGSYEQYF. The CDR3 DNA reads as TGTGCCAGCAGCTTCCCGGGGTCATACGAGCAGTACTTC.